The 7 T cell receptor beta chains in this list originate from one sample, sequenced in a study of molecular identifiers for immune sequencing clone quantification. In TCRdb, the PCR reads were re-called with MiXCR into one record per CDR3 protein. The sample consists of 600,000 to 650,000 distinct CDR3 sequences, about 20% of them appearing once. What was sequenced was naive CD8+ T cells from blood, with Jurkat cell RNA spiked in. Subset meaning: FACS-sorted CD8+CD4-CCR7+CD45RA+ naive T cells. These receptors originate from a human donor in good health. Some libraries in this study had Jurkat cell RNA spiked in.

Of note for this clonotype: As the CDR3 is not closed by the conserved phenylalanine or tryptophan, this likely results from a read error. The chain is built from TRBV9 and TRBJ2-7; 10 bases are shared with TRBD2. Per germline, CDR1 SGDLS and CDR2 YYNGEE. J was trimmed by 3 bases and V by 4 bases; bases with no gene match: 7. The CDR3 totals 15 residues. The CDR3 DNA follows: TGTGCCAGCAGCATAAGAGCGGGAGGGATCTACGAGCAGTACTCC. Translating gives CASSIRAGGIYEQYS.

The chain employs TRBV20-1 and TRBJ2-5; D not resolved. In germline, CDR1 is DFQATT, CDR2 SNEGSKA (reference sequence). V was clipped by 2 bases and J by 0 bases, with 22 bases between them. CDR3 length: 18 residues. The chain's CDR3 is CSARNGRWTMADQETQYF. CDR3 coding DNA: TGCAGTGCTAGAAATGGACGGTGGACGATGGCGGACCAAGAGACCCAGTACTTC.

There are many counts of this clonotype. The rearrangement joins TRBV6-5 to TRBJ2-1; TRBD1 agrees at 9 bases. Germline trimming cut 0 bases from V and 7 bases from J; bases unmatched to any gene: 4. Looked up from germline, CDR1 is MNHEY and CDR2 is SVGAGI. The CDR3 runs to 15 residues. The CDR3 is CASSYSWDRVNEQFF. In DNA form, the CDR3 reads TGTGCCAGCAGTTACTCATGGGACAGGGTGAATGAGCAGTTCTTC.

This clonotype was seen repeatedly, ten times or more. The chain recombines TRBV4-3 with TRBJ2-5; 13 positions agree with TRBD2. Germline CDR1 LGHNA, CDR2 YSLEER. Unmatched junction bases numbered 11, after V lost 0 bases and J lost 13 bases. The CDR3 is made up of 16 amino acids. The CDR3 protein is CASSQDHRTSGGPRYF. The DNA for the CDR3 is TGCGCCAGCAGCCAAGATCACCGGACTAGCGGGGGACCGCGGTACTTC.

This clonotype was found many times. This chain's CDR3 is CASSLPLRGSSGANVLTF. In DNA, the CDR3 is TGTGCCAGCAGTTTACCTTTAAGGGGTAGCTCTGGGGCCAACGTCCTGACTTTC. The chain combines TRBV12-3 or TRBV12-4 with TRBJ2-6; a weak D match, TRBD1 (5 bases). Between the trimmed V and J ends, which lost 2 bases and 0 bases, there was a span of 14 bases. There are 18 residues in the CDR3.

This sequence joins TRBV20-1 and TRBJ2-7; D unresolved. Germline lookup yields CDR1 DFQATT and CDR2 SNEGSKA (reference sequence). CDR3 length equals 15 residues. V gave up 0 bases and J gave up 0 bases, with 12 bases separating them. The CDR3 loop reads CSARDTWQPSYEQYF. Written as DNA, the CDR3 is TGCAGTGCTAGAGATACTTGGCAACCCTCCTACGAGCAGTACTTC.

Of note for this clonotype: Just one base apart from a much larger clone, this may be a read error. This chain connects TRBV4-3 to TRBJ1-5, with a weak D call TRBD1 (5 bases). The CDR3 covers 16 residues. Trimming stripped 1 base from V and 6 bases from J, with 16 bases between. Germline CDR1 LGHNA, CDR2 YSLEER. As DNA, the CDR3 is TGCGCCAGCAGCCAAGTATCAGGGAACTGGGGTCAGCCCCAGCATTTT. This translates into CASSQVSGNWGQPQHF.